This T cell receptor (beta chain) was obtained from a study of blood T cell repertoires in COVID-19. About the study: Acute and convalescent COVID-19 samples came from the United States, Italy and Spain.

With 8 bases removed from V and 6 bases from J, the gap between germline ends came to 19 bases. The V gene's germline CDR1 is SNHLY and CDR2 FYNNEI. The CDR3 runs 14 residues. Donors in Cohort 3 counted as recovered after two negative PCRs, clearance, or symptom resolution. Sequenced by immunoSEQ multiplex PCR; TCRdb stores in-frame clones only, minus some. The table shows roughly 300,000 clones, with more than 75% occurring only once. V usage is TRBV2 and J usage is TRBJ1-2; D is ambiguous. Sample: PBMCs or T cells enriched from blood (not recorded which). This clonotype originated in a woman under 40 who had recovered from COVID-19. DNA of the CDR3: TGTGCCAGCCCTTTACCGGGGATTTCAGATGGCTACACCTTC. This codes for CASPLPGISDGYTF. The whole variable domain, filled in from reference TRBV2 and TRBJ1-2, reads EPEVTQTPSHQVTQMGQEVILRCVPISNHLYFYWYRQILGQKVEFLVSFYNNEISEKSEIFDDQFSVERPDGSNFTLKIRSTKLEDSAMYFCASPLPGISDGYTFGSGTRLTVV.